This is a list of T cell receptor beta chains from one sample in a study of CD8+ T cells in alopecia areata. Assay used: immunoSEQ multiplex PCR; TCRdb lists only in-frame clones, some missing. The top ten hold 0.85% to 1% of the sample, which has over 110,000 clones, approximately 50% seen once. Here the sequenced sample was CD4+ T cells sorted from blood, taken at week 0. All receptors come from a human donor with alopecia areata. Each CDR3 is given with its conserved first and last residue. Clone size is given for some rows only: seen once, a few or many times, or a class if the clone is expanded.

v_call: TRBV19; clone_size: once; j_call: TRBJ1-2; cdr3_aa: CASSLSEGYTF
v_call: TRBV7-2; clone_size: -; j_call: TRBJ1-2; cdr3_aa: CASREGQGIYGYTF
v_call: TRBV18; clone_size: -; j_call: TRBJ2-1; cdr3_aa: CASSARDNSYNEQFF
v_call: TRBV7-2; clone_size: -; j_call: TRBJ1-3; cdr3_aa: CASSFTSTKAGNTIYF
v_call: TRBV7-8; clone_size: -; j_call: TRBJ1-2; cdr3_aa: CASSPDRGGYTF
v_call: TRBV6-5; clone_size: few; j_call: TRBJ2-5; cdr3_aa: CASSELGKETQYF
v_call: TRBV11-2; clone_size: -; j_call: TRBJ1-2; cdr3_aa: CASTVGGLQDYGYTF
v_call: TRBV15; clone_size: -; j_call: TRBJ1-2; cdr3_aa: CATSRGMDSYGYTF
v_call: TRBV2; clone_size: -; j_call: TRBJ1-4; cdr3_aa: CASSVLGAGELFF
v_call: TRBV29-1; clone_size: once; j_call: TRBJ1-2; cdr3_aa: CSGTLANYGYTF
v_call: TRBV29-1; clone_size: -; j_call: TRBJ2-1; cdr3_aa: CSVAGSSYNEQFF
v_call: TRBV4-1; clone_size: few; j_call: TRBJ2-4; cdr3_aa: CASSQDPTRNIQYF
v_call: TRBV11-2; clone_size: -; j_call: TRBJ2-4; cdr3_aa: CASSAGQGRRDIQYF
v_call: TRBV30; clone_size: -; j_call: TRBJ2-7; cdr3_aa: CAWSVDRNEQYF
v_call: TRBV15; clone_size: -; j_call: TRBJ2-7; cdr3_aa: CATSSTGPYEQYF
v_call: TRBV5-1; clone_size: -; j_call: TRBJ1-5; cdr3_aa: CASSLASGNNQPQHF
v_call: TRBV4-1; clone_size: few; j_call: TRBJ2-3; cdr3_aa: CASRYQELTDTQYF
v_call: TRBV5-1; clone_size: few; j_call: TRBJ2-2; cdr3_aa: CASSKGQENTGELFF
v_call: TRBV7-9; clone_size: few; j_call: TRBJ2-5; cdr3_aa: CASSPHAGQVQETQYF
v_call: TRBV10-3; clone_size: many; j_call: TRBJ1-5; cdr3_aa: CAIRGTLRQPQHF
v_call: TRBV18; clone_size: many; j_call: TRBJ1-2; cdr3_aa: CASSRDQADYGYTF
v_call: TRBV7-8; clone_size: -; j_call: TRBJ2-1; cdr3_aa: CASSSTSGSDIEQFF
v_call: TRBV29-1; clone_size: -; j_call: TRBJ2-7; cdr3_aa: CSVRTDSHEQYF
v_call: TRBV10-2; clone_size: -; j_call: TRBJ2-5; cdr3_aa: CASSETQPGLGTQYF
v_call: TRBV5-1; clone_size: -; j_call: TRBJ2-7; cdr3_aa: CASSLFQGALSYEQYF
v_call: TRBV6-5; clone_size: -; j_call: TRBJ2-5; cdr3_aa: CASSRWTRQQETQYF
v_call: TRBV30; clone_size: -; j_call: TRBJ1-4; cdr3_aa: CALESGDEKLFF
v_call: TRBV29-1; clone_size: -; j_call: TRBJ1-2; cdr3_aa: CSVERGYTF
v_call: TRBV29-1; clone_size: few; j_call: TRBJ1-2; cdr3_aa: CSVRIPPAGYTF
v_call: TRBV5-1; clone_size: few; j_call: TRBJ1-1; cdr3_aa: CASNREGSLGTEAFF
v_call: TRBV25-1; clone_size: -; j_call: TRBJ1-2; cdr3_aa: CASSELSGYTF
v_call: TRBV6-5; clone_size: -; j_call: TRBJ2-5; cdr3_aa: CASSYSGAGAQETQYF
v_call: TRBV29-1; clone_size: -; j_call: TRBJ1-4; cdr3_aa: CSVEDQANEKLFF
v_call: TRBV7-2; clone_size: many; j_call: TRBJ2-3; cdr3_aa: CASSLDPRQITQYF
v_call: TRBV15; clone_size: once; j_call: TRBJ1-5; cdr3_aa: CATSRTGNQPQHF
v_call: TRBV7-9; clone_size: few; j_call: TRBJ2-1; cdr3_aa: CASSFVSGANEQFF
v_call: TRBV28; clone_size: -; j_call: TRBJ2-3; cdr3_aa: CASSLSGGRTDTQYF
v_call: TRBV11-3; clone_size: -; j_call: TRBJ2-3; cdr3_aa: CASSLGLAGATDTQYF
v_call: TRBV5-6; clone_size: -; j_call: TRBJ1-3; cdr3_aa: CASSSRVSGNTIYF
v_call: TRBV4-1; clone_size: -; j_call: TRBJ2-1; cdr3_aa: CASSQGGSGRGKEQFF
v_call: TRBV2; clone_size: -; j_call: TRBJ1-5; cdr3_aa: CASSEGRSQPQHF
v_call: TRBV2; clone_size: -; j_call: TRBJ2-1; cdr3_aa: CASSSSTSGRGEQFF
v_call: TRBV29-1; clone_size: few; j_call: TRBJ1-5; cdr3_aa: CSVEDLAKGAHQPQHF
v_call: TRBV7-8; clone_size: few; j_call: TRBJ1-4; cdr3_aa: CASSPRDNYATNEKLFF
v_call: TRBV7-9; clone_size: -; j_call: TRBJ2-1; cdr3_aa: CASSLGGTYNEQFF
v_call: TRBV14; clone_size: -; j_call: TRBJ2-1; cdr3_aa: CASSLQRLAGGGANNEQFF
v_call: TRBV12-5; clone_size: -; j_call: TRBJ2-2; cdr3_aa: CASGAPGIANTGELFF
v_call: TRBV18; clone_size: -; j_call: TRBJ2-5; cdr3_aa: CASSPSGSGETQYF
v_call: TRBV4-2; clone_size: -; j_call: TRBJ2-1; cdr3_aa: CASSQDHGGNYNEQFF
v_call: TRBV23-1; clone_size: -; j_call: TRBJ1-2; cdr3_aa: CASTEDRAATYTF
v_call: TRBV29-1; clone_size: few; j_call: TRBJ2-5; cdr3_aa: CSLRAGDRETQYF
v_call: TRBV4-1; clone_size: -; j_call: TRBJ2-3; cdr3_aa: CASSQARGQGSADTQYF
v_call: TRBV6-5; clone_size: -; j_call: TRBJ2-4; cdr3_aa: CASWDSAKNIQYF